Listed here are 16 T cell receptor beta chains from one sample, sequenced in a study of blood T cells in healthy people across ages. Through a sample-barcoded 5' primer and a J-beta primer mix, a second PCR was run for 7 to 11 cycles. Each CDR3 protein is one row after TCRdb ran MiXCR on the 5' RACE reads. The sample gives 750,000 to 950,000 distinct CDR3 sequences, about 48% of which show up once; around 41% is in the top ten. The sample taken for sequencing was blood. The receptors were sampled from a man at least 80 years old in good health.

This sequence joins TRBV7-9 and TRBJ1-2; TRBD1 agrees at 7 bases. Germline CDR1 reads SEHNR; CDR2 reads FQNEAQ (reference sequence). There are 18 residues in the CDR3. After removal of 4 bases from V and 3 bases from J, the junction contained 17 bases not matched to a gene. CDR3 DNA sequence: TGTGCCAGCAGCTACCGGGAGGGACTCCAGGGGGGTCACTATGGCTACACCTTC. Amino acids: CASSYREGLQGGHYGYTF.

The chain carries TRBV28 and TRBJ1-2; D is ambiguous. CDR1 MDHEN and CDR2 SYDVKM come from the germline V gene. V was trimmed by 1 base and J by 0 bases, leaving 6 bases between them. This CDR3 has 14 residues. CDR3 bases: TGTGCCAGCAGTTTATTGGACGCTAACTATGGCTACACCTTC. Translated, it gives CASSLLDANYGYTF.

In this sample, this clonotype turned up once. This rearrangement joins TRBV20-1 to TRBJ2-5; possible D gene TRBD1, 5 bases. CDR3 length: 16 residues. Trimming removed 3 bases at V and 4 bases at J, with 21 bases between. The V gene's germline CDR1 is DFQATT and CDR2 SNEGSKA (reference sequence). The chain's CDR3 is CSASPVAGRARETQYF. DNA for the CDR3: TGCAGTGCTAGCCCCGTGGCCGGCAGGGCTAGAGAGACCCAGTACTTC.

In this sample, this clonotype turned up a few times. The chain's CDR3 is CASSGPEGGGLYEQYF. The CDR3 DNA reads as TGCGCCAGCAGTGGCCCTGAGGGGGGAGGTCTATACGAGCAGTACTTC. V usage is TRBV10-2 and J usage is TRBJ2-5, with D possibly called TRBD1 or TRBD2 (6 bases each). TRBJ2-7 explains the end of the DNA better; the J call may be wrong. The germline CDR1 and CDR2 sequences are WSHSY and SAAADI. The CDR3 has 16 amino acids.

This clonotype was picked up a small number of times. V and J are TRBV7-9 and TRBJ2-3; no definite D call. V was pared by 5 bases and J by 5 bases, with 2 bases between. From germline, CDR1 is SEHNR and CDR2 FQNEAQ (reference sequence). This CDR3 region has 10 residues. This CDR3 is CASSQDTQYF. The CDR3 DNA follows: TGTGCCAGCAGCCAAGATACGCAGTATTTT.

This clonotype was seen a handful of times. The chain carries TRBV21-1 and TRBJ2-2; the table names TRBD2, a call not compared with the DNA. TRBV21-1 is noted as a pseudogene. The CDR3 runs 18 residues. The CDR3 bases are TGTGCCAGCAGCCCTGGGACTAGCGGGCCATCGAGCACCGGGGAGCTGTTTTTT. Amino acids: CASSPGTSGPSSTGELFF.

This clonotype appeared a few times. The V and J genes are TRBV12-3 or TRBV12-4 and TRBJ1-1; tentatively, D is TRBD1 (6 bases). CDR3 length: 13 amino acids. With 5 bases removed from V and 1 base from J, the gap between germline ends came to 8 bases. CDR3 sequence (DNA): TGTGCCAGCAGTACAGGGTCGAACACTGAAGCTTTCTTT. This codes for CASSTGSNTEAFF.

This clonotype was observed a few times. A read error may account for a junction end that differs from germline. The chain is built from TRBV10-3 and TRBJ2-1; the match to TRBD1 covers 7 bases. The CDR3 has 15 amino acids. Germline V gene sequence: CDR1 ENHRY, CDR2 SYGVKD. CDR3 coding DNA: TGTGCCAGCAGTGAGGGGGCCGCTGGTGGAAATGAGCAGTTCTTC. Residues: CASSEGAAGGNEQFF.

The CDR3 bases are TGTGCCAGCAGCTCAACCCCCGGGGGCGGTTACGAGCAGTACTTC. This codes for CASSSTPGGGYEQYF. The rearrangement joins TRBV7-3 to TRBJ2-7; D possibly uses TRBD1 or TRBD2 (6 bases each). Trimming pared 4 bases from V and 4 bases from J, leaving 17 bases between. CDR1 and CDR2 (germline): SGHTA, FQGTGA. This CDR3 is 15 amino acids long.

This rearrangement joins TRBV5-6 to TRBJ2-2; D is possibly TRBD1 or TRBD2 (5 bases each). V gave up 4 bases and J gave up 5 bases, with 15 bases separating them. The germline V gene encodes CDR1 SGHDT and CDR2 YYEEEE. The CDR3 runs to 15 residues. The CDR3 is CASSPSLGETGELFF. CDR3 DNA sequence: TGTGCCAGCAGCCCCTCCCTGGGGGAGACCGGGGAGCTGTTTTTT.

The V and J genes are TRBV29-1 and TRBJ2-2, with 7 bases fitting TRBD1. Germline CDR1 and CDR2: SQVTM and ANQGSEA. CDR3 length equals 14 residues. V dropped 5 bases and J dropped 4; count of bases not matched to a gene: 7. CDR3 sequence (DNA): TGCAGCGTTCGGACAGGAGCCGGCACCGGGGAGCTGTTTTTT. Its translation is CSVRTGAGTGELFF.

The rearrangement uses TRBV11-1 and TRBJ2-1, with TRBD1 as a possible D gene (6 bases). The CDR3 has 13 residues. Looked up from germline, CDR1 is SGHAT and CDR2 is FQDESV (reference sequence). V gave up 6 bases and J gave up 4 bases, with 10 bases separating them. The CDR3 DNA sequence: TGTGCCAGCAGTGGCAGGGGATACAATGAGCAGTTCTTC. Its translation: CASSGRGYNEQFF.

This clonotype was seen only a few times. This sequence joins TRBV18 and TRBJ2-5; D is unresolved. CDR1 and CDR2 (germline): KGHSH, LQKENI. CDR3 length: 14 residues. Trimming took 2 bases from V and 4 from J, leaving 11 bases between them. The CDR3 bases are TGTGCCAGCTCACCAAAAACCGGCGGAGAGACCCAGTACTTC. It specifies CASSPKTGGETQYF.

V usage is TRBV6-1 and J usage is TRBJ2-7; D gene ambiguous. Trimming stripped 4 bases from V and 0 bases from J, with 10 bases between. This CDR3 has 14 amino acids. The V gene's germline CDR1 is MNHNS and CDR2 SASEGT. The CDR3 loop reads CASSVAFGSYEQYF. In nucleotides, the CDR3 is TGTGCCAGCAGTGTTGCGTTCGGCTCCTACGAGCAGTACTTC.

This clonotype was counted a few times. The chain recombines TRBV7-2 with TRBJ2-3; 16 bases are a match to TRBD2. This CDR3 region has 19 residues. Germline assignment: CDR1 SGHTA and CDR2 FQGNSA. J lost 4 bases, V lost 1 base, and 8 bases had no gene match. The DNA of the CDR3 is TGTGCCAGCAGCTTAGACGGGACTAGCGGGAGGGCCGGTTCAGATACGCAGTATTTT. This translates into CASSLDGTSGRAGSDTQYF.

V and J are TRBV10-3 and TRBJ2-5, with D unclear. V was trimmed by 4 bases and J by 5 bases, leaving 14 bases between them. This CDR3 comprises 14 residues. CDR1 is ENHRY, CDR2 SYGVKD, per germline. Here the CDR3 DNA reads TGTGCCATCAGTGGCGGCAGTTACGGGGAGACCCAGTACTTC. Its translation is CAISGGSYGETQYF.